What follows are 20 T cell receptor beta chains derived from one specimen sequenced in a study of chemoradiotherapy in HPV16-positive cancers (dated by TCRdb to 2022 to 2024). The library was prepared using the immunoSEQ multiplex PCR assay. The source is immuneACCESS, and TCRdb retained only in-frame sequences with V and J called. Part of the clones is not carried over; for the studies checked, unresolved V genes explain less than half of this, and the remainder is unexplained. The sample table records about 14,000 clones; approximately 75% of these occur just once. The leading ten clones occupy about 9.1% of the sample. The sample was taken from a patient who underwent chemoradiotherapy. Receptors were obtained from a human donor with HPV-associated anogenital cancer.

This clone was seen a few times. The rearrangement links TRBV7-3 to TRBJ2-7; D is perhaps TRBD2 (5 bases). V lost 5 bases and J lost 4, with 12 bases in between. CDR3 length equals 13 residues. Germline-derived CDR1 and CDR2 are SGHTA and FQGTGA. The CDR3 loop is CASSMWTGYEQYF. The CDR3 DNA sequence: TGTGCCAGCAGCATGTGGACTGGGTACGAGCAGTACTTC.

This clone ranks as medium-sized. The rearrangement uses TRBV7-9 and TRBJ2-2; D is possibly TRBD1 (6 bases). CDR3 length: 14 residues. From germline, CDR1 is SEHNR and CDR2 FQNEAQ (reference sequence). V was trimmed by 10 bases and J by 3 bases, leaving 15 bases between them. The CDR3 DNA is TGTGCCACCTCGAGGGGGTGGGACACCGGGGAGCTGTTTTTT. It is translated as CATSRGWDTGELFF.

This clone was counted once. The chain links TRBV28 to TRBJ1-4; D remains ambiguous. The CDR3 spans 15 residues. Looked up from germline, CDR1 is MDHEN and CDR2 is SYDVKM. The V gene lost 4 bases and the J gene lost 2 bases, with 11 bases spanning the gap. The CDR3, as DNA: TGTGCCAGCAGTTCTCATGGCCCCACTAATGAAAAACTGTTTTTT. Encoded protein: CASSSHGPTNEKLFF. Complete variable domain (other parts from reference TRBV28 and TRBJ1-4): DVKVTQSSRYLVKRTGEKVFLECVQDMDHENMFWYRQDPGLGLRLIYFSYDVKMKEKGDIPEGYSVSREKKERFSLILESASTNQTSMYLCASSSHGPTNEKLFFGSGTQLSVL.

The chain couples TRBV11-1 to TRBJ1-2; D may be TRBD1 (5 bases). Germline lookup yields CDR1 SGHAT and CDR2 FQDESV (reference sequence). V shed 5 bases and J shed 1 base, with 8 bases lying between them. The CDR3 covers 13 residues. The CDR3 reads CASSPQGNYGYTF. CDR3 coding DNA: TGTGCCAGCAGCCCGCAGGGTAACTATGGCTACACCTTC.

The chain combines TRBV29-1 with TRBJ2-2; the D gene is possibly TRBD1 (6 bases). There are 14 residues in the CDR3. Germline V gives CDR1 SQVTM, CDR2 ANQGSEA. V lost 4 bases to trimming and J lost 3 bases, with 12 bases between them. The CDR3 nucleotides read TGCAGCGTTGTCCAGGGGAGTCACACCGGGGAGCTGTTTTTT. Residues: CSVVQGSHTGELFF.

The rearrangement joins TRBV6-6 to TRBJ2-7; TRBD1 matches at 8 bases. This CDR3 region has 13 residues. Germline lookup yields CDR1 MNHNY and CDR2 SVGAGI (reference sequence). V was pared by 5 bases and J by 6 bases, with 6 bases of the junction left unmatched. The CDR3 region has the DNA TGTGCCAGCAGTCACGACAGGGGAAGCGAGCAGTACTTC. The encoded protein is CASSHDRGSEQYF.

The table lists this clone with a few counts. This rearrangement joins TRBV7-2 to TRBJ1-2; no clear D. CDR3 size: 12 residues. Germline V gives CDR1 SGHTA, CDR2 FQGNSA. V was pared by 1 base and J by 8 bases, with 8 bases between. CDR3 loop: CASSLVAFGYTF. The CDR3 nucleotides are TGTGCCAGCAGCTTAGTAGCCTTCGGCTACACCTTC.

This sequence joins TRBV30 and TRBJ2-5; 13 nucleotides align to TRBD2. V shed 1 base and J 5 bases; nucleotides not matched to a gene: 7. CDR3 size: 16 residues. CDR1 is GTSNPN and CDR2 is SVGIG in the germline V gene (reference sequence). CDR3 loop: CAWSGGLAGLFETQYF. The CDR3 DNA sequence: TGTGCCTGGAGTGGGGGACTAGCGGGACTCTTTGAGACCCAGTACTTC.

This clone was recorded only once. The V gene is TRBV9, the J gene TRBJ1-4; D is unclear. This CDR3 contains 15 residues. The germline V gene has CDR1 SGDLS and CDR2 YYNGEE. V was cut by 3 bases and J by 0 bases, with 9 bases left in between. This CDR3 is CASSGRRTTNEKLFF. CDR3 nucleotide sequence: TGTGCCAGCAGCGGACGGAGGACAACTAATGAAAAACTGTTTTTT.

CDR3 nucleotide sequence: TGTGCCAGCAGCTTTACTCCGATCGGGACGTTTGGAAACACCATATATTTT. Translation gives CASSFTPIGTFGNTIYF. V gene TRBV5-4 combines with J gene TRBJ1-3; tentative D call: TRBD1 (5 bases). Germline V lookup: CDR1 SGHNT, CDR2 YYREEE (reference sequence). Deletions cut 2 bases from V and 3 bases from J, with 18 bases between. CDR3 length: 17 amino acids.

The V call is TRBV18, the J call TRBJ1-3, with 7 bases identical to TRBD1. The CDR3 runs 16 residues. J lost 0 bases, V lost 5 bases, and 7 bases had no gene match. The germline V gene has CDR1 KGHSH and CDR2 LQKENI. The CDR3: CASSGGQPGSGNTIYF. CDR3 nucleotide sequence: TGTGCCAGCTCAGGGGGACAGCCCGGCTCTGGAAACACCATATATTTT.

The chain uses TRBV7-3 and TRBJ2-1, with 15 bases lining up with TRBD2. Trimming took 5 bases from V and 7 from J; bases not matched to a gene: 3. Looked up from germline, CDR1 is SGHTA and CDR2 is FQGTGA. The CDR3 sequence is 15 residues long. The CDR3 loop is CASSVGLAGGNEQFF. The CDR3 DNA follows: TGTGCCAGCAGCGTGGGACTAGCGGGAGGTAATGAGCAGTTCTTC.

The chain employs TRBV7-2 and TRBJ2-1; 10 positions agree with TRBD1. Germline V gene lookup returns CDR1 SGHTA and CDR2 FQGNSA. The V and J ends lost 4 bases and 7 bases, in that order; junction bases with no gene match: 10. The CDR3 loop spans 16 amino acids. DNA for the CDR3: TGTGCCAGCAGCTGGACCGGACAGGGGGACTGGAATGAGCAGTTCTTC. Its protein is CASSWTGQGDWNEQFF.

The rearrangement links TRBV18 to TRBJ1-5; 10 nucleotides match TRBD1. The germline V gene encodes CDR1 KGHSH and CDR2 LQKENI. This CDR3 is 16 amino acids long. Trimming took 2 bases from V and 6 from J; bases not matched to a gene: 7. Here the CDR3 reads CASSPLRQGASQPQHF. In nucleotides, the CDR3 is TGTGCCAGCTCACCATTGAGACAGGGGGCGAGTCAGCCCCAGCATTTT.

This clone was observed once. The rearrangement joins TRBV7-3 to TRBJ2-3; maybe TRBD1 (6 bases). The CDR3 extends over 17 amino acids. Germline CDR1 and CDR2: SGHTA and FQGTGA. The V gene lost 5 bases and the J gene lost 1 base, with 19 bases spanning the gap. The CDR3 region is CASSHIAGESGTDTQYF. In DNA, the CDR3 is TGTGCCAGCAGCCACATAGCAGGGGAAAGCGGCACAGATACGCAGTATTTT.

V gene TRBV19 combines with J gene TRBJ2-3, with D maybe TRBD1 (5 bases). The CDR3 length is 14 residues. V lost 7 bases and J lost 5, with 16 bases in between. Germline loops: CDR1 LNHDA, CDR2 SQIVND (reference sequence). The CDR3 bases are TGTGCCAGTATGAGGAAGGGGCGCATAGATACGCAGTATTTT. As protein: CASMRKGRIDTQYF.

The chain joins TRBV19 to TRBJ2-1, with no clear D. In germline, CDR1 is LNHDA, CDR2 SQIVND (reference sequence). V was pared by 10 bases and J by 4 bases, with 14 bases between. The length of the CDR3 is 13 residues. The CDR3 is CATTSRDYNEQFF. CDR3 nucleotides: TGTGCCACCACGTCGAGAGATTACAATGAGCAGTTCTTC.

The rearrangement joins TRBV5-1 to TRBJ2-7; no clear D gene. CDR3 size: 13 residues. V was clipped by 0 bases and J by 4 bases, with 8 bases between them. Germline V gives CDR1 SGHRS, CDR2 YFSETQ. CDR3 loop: CASSLGVGYEQYF. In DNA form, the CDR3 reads TGCGCCAGCAGCTTGGGGGTTGGGTACGAGCAGTACTTC.

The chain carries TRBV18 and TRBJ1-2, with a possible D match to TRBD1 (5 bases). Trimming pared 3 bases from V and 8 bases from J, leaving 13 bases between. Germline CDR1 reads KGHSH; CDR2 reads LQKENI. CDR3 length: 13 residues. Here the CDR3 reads CASSPGLLGGYTF. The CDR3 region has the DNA TGTGCCAGCTCACCGGGACTCCTGGGCGGCTACACCTTC.

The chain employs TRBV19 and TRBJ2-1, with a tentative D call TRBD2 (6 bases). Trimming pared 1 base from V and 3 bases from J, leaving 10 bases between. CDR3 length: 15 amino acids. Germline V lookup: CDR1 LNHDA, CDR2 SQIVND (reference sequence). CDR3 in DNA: TGTGCCAGTAGTATAGTTGCGGGACTCTACAATGAGCAGTTCTTC. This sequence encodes CASSIVAGLYNEQFF.